This T cell receptor beta chain was recorded in a study of OX40 agonist ivuxolimab in advanced cancers. For the study at large: Patients in dose escalation had liver, melanoma, kidney or head and neck cancers.

Generated by immunoSEQ multiplex PCR, the TCRdb table keeps only in-frame clones and is missing some. The sample has 130,000 or so clones, around 93% seen once. Germline CDR1 and CDR2: MDHEN and SYDVKM. This CDR3 has 13 amino acids. Trimming removed 6 bases at V and 6 bases at J, with 12 bases between. In regard to this clone: Antigen specificity is unknown.

Broader study findings: Among T cells, CD8+ cells averaged more expanded clones than CD4+ cells. Compared with others, partial responders at 0.1-3.0 mg/kg displayed clonal expansion among the lowest. Doses of 0.1 to 3.0 mg/kg were accompanied by clonal expansion of CD4+ and CD8+ blood T cells by week 6.

The input for sequencing was CD4+ or CD8+ T cells sorted from blood, taken in a trial of the OX40 agonist ivuxolimab. This TCR was sampled from an adult with an advanced solid tumor such as melanoma, head and neck, liver or kidney cancer. This chain links TRBV28 with TRBJ1-5; tentative D call: TRBD1 (5 bases). The CDR3 DNA is TGTGCCAGCAGAGACCAGGGAGGTCAGCCCCAGCATTTT. As protein: CASRDQGGQPQHF.